Presented here are 30 T cell receptor beta chains from one specimen sequenced in a study of regulatory T cells in long-lasting Graves disease. The TCR beta library used iRepertoire HTBI primers with Arm-PCR amplification of CDR3. TCRdb redid the calling of the multiplex PCR reads with MiXCR, one entry per CDR3 protein. This sample yields 500,000 or so distinct CDR3 sequences, of which under 20% are seen a single time; 10% to 15% belongs to the top ten. Time point: newly diagnosed GD, antithyroid drugs for less than 3 months. Extracted PBMC RNA gave rise to the TCR library. These data also featured in a second study, about T cells in Graves' hyperthyroidism and ophthalmopathy.

The material was peripheral blood mononuclear cells (PBMCs), obtained at new diagnosis, from a patient treated with antithyroid drugs. These receptors were obtained from a man aged 40-55 years with Graves disease.

The table lists this clonotype with many counts. The V and J genes are TRBV6-2 or TRBV6-3 and TRBJ1-2, with 9 bases that match TRBD1. Germline trimming cut 2 bases from V and 8 bases from J; bases unmatched to any gene: 3. There are 13 residues in the CDR3. Germline V gene sequence: CDR1 MNHEY, CDR2 SVGEGT. CDR3 loop: CASSYGDREGYTF. The CDR3 bases are TGTGCCAGCAGTTACGGGGACAGGGAAGGCTACACCTTC.

This clonotype was found many times. V usage is TRBV5-6 and J usage is TRBJ2-3; 15 nucleotides agree with TRBD2. With V trimmed by 3 bases and J by 4 bases, 9 bases remained unmatched. Germline V gene sequence: CDR1 SGHDT, CDR2 YYEEEE. The CDR3 loop spans 18 amino acids. This chain's CDR3 is CASSYRTSGRGKADTQYF. CDR3 sequence (DNA): TGTGCCAGCAGCTACCGGACTAGCGGGAGGGGTAAAGCAGATACGCAGTATTTT. Full variable domain (outside the CDR3, taken from reference TRBV5-6 and TRBJ2-3): DAGVTQSPTHLIKTRGQQVTLRCSPKSGHDTVSWYQQALGQGPQFIFQYYEEEERQRGNFPDRFSGHQFPNYSSELNVNALLLGDSALYLCASSYRTSGRGKADTQYFGPGTRLTVL.

The chain combines TRBV10-3 with TRBJ2-1; D ambiguous. V was clipped by 3 bases and J by 9 bases, with 21 bases between them. The CDR3 runs 16 residues. Germline-derived CDR1 and CDR2 are ENHRY and SYGVKD. CDR3 DNA: TGTGCCATCAGTGACCCGACCCTCTACTCGCGCGGTGAGCAGTTCTTC. Translation: CAISDPTLYSRGEQFF.

This clonotype was recorded many times. The V and J genes are TRBV3-1 and TRBJ2-1; 9 nucleotides match TRBD2. Unmatched junction bases numbered 20, after V lost 4 bases and J lost 10 bases. Germline V CDR1 and CDR2: LGHDT, YNNKEL (reference sequence). The CDR3 length is 18 residues. CDR3 nucleotide sequence: TGTGCCAGCAGCCGAATTGGACAGACAGCGGGAGGACCCTCGGAGCAGTTCTTC. Encoded protein: CASSRIGQTAGGPSEQFF.

This clonotype was recorded many times. No conserved phenylalanine or tryptophan is present at the end of the CDR3, so a read error is the likely explanation. The limits of the CDR3 on the DNA are not certain, so only TCRdb's listed CDR3 is given. The chain links TRBV18 to TRBJ2-7; TRBD1, the table's D call, was not compared with the DNA. Germline assignment: CDR1 KGHSH and CDR2 LQKENI. The CDR3 is made up of 14 amino acids, end residues included. The CDR3 protein is CASSRNRDEQRARL.

This clonotype has at least ten counts. The V and J genes are TRBV2 and TRBJ2-7, with D possibly TRBD1 on 6 matching bases. The CDR3 consists of 14 residues. V lost 7 bases and J lost 0, with 13 bases in between. Germline loops: CDR1 SNHLY, CDR2 FYNNEI. CDR3 sequence (DNA): TGTGCCAGCAAACAGGACAGAAGCTCCTACGAGCAGTACTTC. This gives the protein CASKQDRSSYEQYF.

In regard to this clonotype: An end of the junction differs from the germline gene, which may be a read error. DNA of the CDR3: TGTACCAGCAGCTTAGCGGGGTCCTACAATGAGCAGTTCTTC. This translates into CTSSLAGSYNEQFF. The J gene is TRBJ2-1, the V gene TRBV7-9; 8 nucleotides align to TRBD2. There are 14 residues in the CDR3. Germline values: CDR1 SEHNR, CDR2 FQNEAQ (reference sequence).

This clonotype appeared many times. In DNA, the CDR3 is TGTGCCACGTCGGATGGCTACAATGAGCAGTTCTTC. It is translated as CATSDGYNEQFF. The V call is TRBV24-1, the J call TRBJ2-1; no reliable D call. V gave up 10 bases and J gave up 3 bases, with 9 bases separating them. CDR3 length: 12 residues. Germline CDR1 KGHDR, CDR2 SFDVKD.

This chain joins TRBV28 and TRBJ2-3, with D unclear. The germline V gene has CDR1 MDHEN and CDR2 SYDVKM. Trimming took off 5 bases at V and 0 bases at J, with 6 bases between the two ends. The CDR3 length is 13 residues. CDR3 protein: CASSKRSTDTQYF. CDR3 bases: TGTGCCAGCAGTAAACGAAGCACAGATACGCAGTATTTT.

On this clonotype: One end of the junction fails to match germline, which may point to a read error. The chain carries TRBV11-2 and TRBJ1-1; tentatively, D is TRBD1 (6 bases). CDR1 SGHAT and CDR2 FQNNGV come from the germline V gene. The CDR3 has 16 residues. This CDR3 is CAGSPGEVAMNTEAFF. For the CDR3, the DNA is TGTGCCGGCAGCCCAGGGGAAGTTGCAATGAACACTGAAGCTTTCTTT.

The chain links TRBV15 to TRBJ2-2; TRBD2 agrees at 9 bases. J gave up 5 bases and V 3 bases, and 7 bases lay outside the gene matches. This CDR3 has 16 amino acids. Germline loops: CDR1 LNHNV, CDR2 YYDKDF (reference sequence). The CDR3 DNA is TGTGCCACCAGCAGCGGCGGGGGGGGAACAACCGGGGAGCTGTTTTTT. Amino acid sequence: CATSSGGGGTTGELFF.

This clonotype was recorded many times. The rearrangement uses TRBV9 and TRBJ1-6; 7 nucleotides align to TRBD1. Germline lookup yields CDR1 SGDLS and CDR2 YYNGEE. This CDR3 has 17 amino acids. V dropped 4 bases and J dropped 9; count of bases not matched to a gene: 16. The CDR3 DNA reads TGTGCCAGCAGCTTCCATCCTGGGGACAGAGCGGCTTCACCCCTCCACTTT. It is translated as CASSFHPGDRAASPLHF.

This clonotype was counted only a few times. The chain employs TRBV28 and TRBJ2-1, with 10 nucleotides matching TRBD2. Germline V lookup: CDR1 MDHEN, CDR2 SYDVKM. The CDR3 is 15 amino acids. V lost 6 bases, J lost 10 bases, and 12 bases stayed unmatched. CDR3 sequence (DNA): TGTGCCAGCAGCCTCAGACTAGCGGGTGCTTCCGAGCAGTTCTTC. It codes for CASSLRLAGASEQFF.

Ten or more counts support this clonotype. J is TRBJ2-1 and V is TRBV27, with D unclear. Trimming stripped 2 bases from V and 4 bases from J, with 6 bases between. The CDR3 spans 13 residues. Germline V gene sequence: CDR1 MNHEY, CDR2 SMNVEV (reference sequence). This chain's CDR3 is CASSLVLYNEQFF. CDR3 bases: TGTGCCAGCAGTTTAGTCCTGTACAATGAGCAGTTCTTC.

This clonotype was seen ten or more times. The chain combines TRBV2 with TRBJ2-7; D tentatively reads TRBD1 or TRBD2 (5 bases each). Trimming took off 3 bases at V and 3 bases at J, with 12 bases between the two ends. CDR1 and CDR2 from the germline V gene are SNHLY and FYNNEI. This CDR3 is built from 14 residues. The CDR3 DNA is TGTGCCAGCAGTGACTTCGGGGCGGGCTACGAGCAGTACTTC. Translated: CASSDFGAGYEQYF.

This rearrangement joins TRBV12-3 or TRBV12-4 to TRBJ2-5; 11 bases match TRBD2. This CDR3 is 17 amino acids long. Germline trimming cut 4 bases from V and 1 base from J; bases unmatched to any gene: 8. The CDR3 spells CASSSSGLADTQETQYF. CDR3 DNA: TGTGCCAGCAGTTCCTCGGGACTAGCGGATACCCAAGAGACCCAGTACTTC.

This clonotype has at least ten counts. The chain joins TRBV27 to TRBJ2-1, with TRBD1 identical over 7 bases. CDR1 and CDR2 (germline): MNHEY, SMNVEV (reference sequence). The CDR3 totals 16 residues. Unmatched junction bases numbered 5, after V lost 2 bases and J lost 1 base. The CDR3 sequence is CASSLPTGESYNEQFF. The CDR3 DNA follows: TGTGCCAGCAGTTTACCAACAGGGGAGTCCTACAATGAGCAGTTCTTC.

In its sample, this clonotype was seen many times. The rearrangement uses TRBV9 and TRBJ2-1; TRBD2 matches 8 bases. The trim removed 0 bases at V and 7 bases at J, leaving 9 bases unmatched. The CDR3 consists of 16 residues. Germline lookup yields CDR1 SGDLS and CDR2 YYNGEE. CDR3 DNA sequence: TGTGCCAGCAGCGTAGGAGCCGGGAGGGCCGGGAATGAGCAGTTCTTC. It codes for CASSVGAGRAGNEQFF.

This clonotype was seen at least ten times. The V gene is TRBV27, the J gene TRBJ1-2; D is possibly TRBD1 (5 bases). V lost 4 bases and J 8 bases, leaving 8 bases between the germline ends. The CDR3 contains 11 residues. Germline values: CDR1 MNHEY, CDR2 SMNVEV (reference sequence). The CDR3 bases are TGTGCCAGCAGTTCAGGGACGGGCTACACCTTC. It codes for CASSSGTGYTF.

The chain links TRBV24-1 to TRBJ2-7; possibly TRBD1 for D (6 bases). Trimming took 2 bases from V and 3 from J, leaving 16 bases between them. CDR3 size: 16 residues. Germline V gene data show CDR1 as KGHDR and CDR2 as SFDVKD. DNA for the CDR3: TGTGCCACCAGTGATTCCTCCGGGACACCCTTCTACGAGCAGTACTTC. Protein sequence: CATSDSSGTPFYEQYF.

A note on this clonotype: This may be a read error: a much more frequent sequence differs by one nucleotide. This rearrangement joins TRBV6-1 to TRBJ2-1, with TRBD2 matching over 9 bases. Germline values: CDR1 MNHNS, CDR2 SASEGT. This CDR3 contains 18 residues. The CDR3 DNA reads as TGTGCCACCCGCAGGGGGGGCGGGAGGGCCAAGAGGTACAATAAGCAGTTCTTC. This sequence encodes CATRRGGGRAKRYNKQFF.

This clonotype has ten or more counts. This chain joins TRBV20-1 and TRBJ1-2; 12 bases line up with TRBD1. CDR1 and CDR2 (germline): DFQATT, SNEGSKA (reference sequence). After removal of 5 bases from V and 1 base from J, the junction contained 8 bases not matched to a gene. This CDR3 has 16 amino acids. CDR3 sequence reads: CSALPWDRGLNYGYTF. In nucleotides, the CDR3 is TGCAGTGCTCTCCCCTGGGACAGGGGGCTTAACTATGGCTACACCTTC.

This clonotype was seen ten or more times. This chain uses TRBV18 with TRBJ2-7; D unresolved. Germline CDR1 and CDR2: KGHSH and LQKENI. Trimming removed 0 bases at V and 6 bases at J, with 12 bases between. The CDR3 totals 14 residues. CDR3 sequence reads: CASSPPFQAGEQYF. CDR3 bases: TGTGCCAGCTCACCACCGTTTCAGGCAGGCGAGCAGTACTTC.

This clonotype was recorded many times. The rearrangement uses TRBV28 and TRBJ2-7; D unclear. This CDR3 spans 12 amino acids. The germline gives CDR1 MDHEN, CDR2 SYDVKM. V was shortened by 7 bases and J by 1 base, with 8 bases between the two germline ends. CDR3 sequence: CASMAESYEQYF. Here the CDR3 DNA reads TGTGCCAGCATGGCAGAGTCCTACGAGCAGTACTTC.

Many counts were recorded for this clonotype. The V gene is TRBV12-3 or TRBV12-4, the J gene TRBJ1-1; 7 nucleotides match TRBD1. V lost 5 bases and J lost 5; bases outside the gene matches: 5. This CDR3 spans 13 amino acids. In nucleotides, the CDR3 is TGTGCCAGCAGTCTGAGACAGGGAACTGAAGCTTTCTTT. Encoded protein: CASSLRQGTEAFF.

The table lists this clonotype with many counts. The chain recombines TRBV28 with TRBJ2-5, with D tentatively TRBD1 (6 bases). Germline lookup yields CDR1 MDHEN and CDR2 SYDVKM. The CDR3 loop spans 14 amino acids. The V end lost 6 bases, the J end lost 6 bases, and 17 bases lay between the germline ends. CDR3 residues: CASSTIIRGKTQYF. The DNA for the CDR3 is TGTGCCAGCAGCACTATCATCAGGGGAAAGACCCAGTACTTC.

This clonotype was seen a handful of times. The V call is TRBV29-1, the J call TRBJ2-7; 7 bases align to TRBD2. Germline CDR1 reads SQVTM; CDR2 reads ANQGSEA. The CDR3 runs 13 residues. The ends lost 1 base at V and 6 bases at J; junction bases unmatched: 6. DNA for the CDR3: TGCAGCGTTGAAGGCGTCTCGGGGGGCGAGCAGTACTTC. Its protein product is CSVEGVSGGEQYF.

The chain is built from TRBV19 and TRBJ1-1; D unresolved. The CDR3 length is 13 residues. The germline V gene encodes CDR1 LNHDA and CDR2 SQIVND (reference sequence). Deletions cut 3 bases from V and 5 bases from J, with 10 bases between. CDR3 sequence: CASSIDAGTEAFF. The CDR3 coding sequence is TGTGCCAGTAGTATCGACGCGGGTACTGAAGCTTTCTTT.

A few counts support this clonotype. The chain joins TRBV30 to TRBJ2-7; no clear D gene. Looked up from germline, CDR1 is GTSNPN and CDR2 is SVGIG (reference sequence). V was trimmed by 3 bases and J by 7 bases, leaving 13 bases between them. The CDR3 sequence is 12 residues long. CDR3 sequence (DNA): TGTGCCTGGAGCCCCAGCTCGTGGGAGCAGTACTTC. It is translated as CAWSPSSWEQYF.

In the case of this clonotype: At one boundary the junction diverges from the germline segment, which might be a read error. V is TRBV20-1 and J is TRBJ1-3; possible D gene TRBD1, 5 bases. This CDR3 comprises 15 residues. The germline V gene encodes CDR1 DFQATT and CDR2 SNEGSKA (reference sequence). The CDR3 coding sequence is TGCAGTGCAACTGGGGGATCGAGCTCTCGAAACACCATATATTTT. It specifies CSATGGSSSRNTIYF.